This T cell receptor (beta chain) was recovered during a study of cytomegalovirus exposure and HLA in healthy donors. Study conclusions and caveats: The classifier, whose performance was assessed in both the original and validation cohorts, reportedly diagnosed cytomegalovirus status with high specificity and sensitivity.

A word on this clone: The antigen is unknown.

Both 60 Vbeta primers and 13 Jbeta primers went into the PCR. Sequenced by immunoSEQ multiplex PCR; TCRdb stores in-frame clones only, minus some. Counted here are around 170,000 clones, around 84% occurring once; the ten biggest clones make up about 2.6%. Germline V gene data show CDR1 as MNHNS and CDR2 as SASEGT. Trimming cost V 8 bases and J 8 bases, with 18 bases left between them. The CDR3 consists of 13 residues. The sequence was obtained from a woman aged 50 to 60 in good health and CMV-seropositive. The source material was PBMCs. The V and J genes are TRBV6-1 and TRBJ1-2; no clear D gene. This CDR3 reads CASSWNGAGGYTF. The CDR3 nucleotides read TGTGCCAGCTCCTGGAATGGAGCGGGAGGCTACACCTTC.